The TCR beta chain under discussion was sequenced for a study of identical twins. One entry per CDR3 protein results from TCRdb running MiXCR on the 5' RACE reads. Among around 530,000 distinct CDR3 sequences listed, roughly 15% were seen once. The CDR3 contains 15 residues. Trimming took off 3 bases at V and 3 bases at J, with 13 bases between the two ends. The data also belong to a second study, concerning yellow fever vaccine responses in identical twins.

The chain recombines TRBV12-3 or TRBV12-4 with TRBJ2-3, with D tentatively TRBD2 (6 bases). The receptor's source is a woman under 30 in good health. Sequenced: CD4+ T cells sorted from blood. This chain's CDR3 is CASSLRAGRTDTQYF. Written as DNA, the CDR3 is TGTGCCAGCAGTTTGCGGGCAGGGAGGACAGATACGCAGTATTTT.